This T cell receptor beta chain stems from a study of control samples from healthy donors and cancer patients. Clones were sequenced by immunoSEQ multiplex PCR, and TCRdb holds only the in-frame ones, with some missing. This table holds some 150,000 clones, 91% found once. Looked up from germline, CDR1 is MGHRA and CDR2 is YSYEKL. The CDR3 spans 12 residues. Between the trimmed V and J ends, which lost 0 bases and 4 bases, there was a span of 4 bases. Material: blood. The chain joins TRBV4-1 to TRBJ2-7, with unresolved D. This clonotype originated in a young man in good health. The CDR3 loop reads CASSQDWYEQYF. CDR3 DNA sequence: TGCGCCAGCAGCCAAGATTGGTACGAGCAGTACTTC.